This T cell receptor beta chain comes out of a study of radiotherapy plus CTLA-4 blockade in lung cancer. Study-level background: Objective response was observed in 18% of patients, and disease control in roughly 31%.

A remark on this clone: Its cognate antigen is unknown.

CDR1 and CDR2 (germline): MDHEN, SYDVKM. The CDR3 has 13 amino acids. Whole-study results and caveats: The study found tumor-derived TCR clones expanded in blood after radiotherapy plus ipilimumab. Response was reportedly best predicted by early blood T cell clone dynamics, with interferon-beta.

Focal radiation and CTLA-4 blockade (ipilimumab) were tested in chemo-refractory metastatic non-small-cell lung cancer patients. Generated by immunoSEQ multiplex PCR, the TCRdb table keeps only in-frame clones and is missing some. The table records about 48,000 clones, 82% of them present only once. The sequence was obtained from a human donor with non-small cell lung cancer who had stable disease on radiotherapy plus ipilimumab. This specimen consisted of peripheral blood, obtained from a patient treated with radiotherapy plus ipilimumab. The chain carries TRBV28 and TRBJ2-3; tentatively, D is TRBD2 (6 bases). CDR3 protein: CAVGRLSTDTQYF. DNA for the CDR3: TGTGCGGTTGGGAGGTTGAGCACAGATACGCAGTATTTT.